Below, 6 T cell receptor beta chains from the same sample are listed, as sequenced in a study of shared clonotypes between healthy human individuals. Some clones are missing from TCRdb's copy, which holds only in-frame ones; the method was immunoSEQ multiplex PCR. The sample holds about 2,200,000 clones, roughly 91% seen once. As defined, naive CD8 cells were CD45RO-negative and positively selected for CCR7, with terminally differentiated effector memory CD45RA+ cells excluded. Sample: naive CD8+ T cells from PBMCs. The source is a man between 18 and 35 years old in good health. Some clones in this sample may be carry-over from other donors' samples.

This clone was detected only once. The chain couples TRBV5-6 to TRBJ1-1; 7 bases map to TRBD1. The length of the CDR3 is 15 residues. Germline trimming cut 5 bases from V and 0 bases from J; bases unmatched to any gene: 7. Germline loops: CDR1 SGHDT, CDR2 YYEEEE. The CDR3: CASSGGGAVNTEAFF. The CDR3 nucleotides are TGTGCCAGCAGTGGAGGGGGCGCGGTGAACACTGAAGCTTTCTTT.

This chain connects TRBV7-9 to TRBJ2-5, with 8 bases identical to TRBD2. Per the germline V gene, CDR1 is SEHNR and CDR2 is FQNEAQ (reference sequence). This CDR3 region has 14 residues. The trim removed 5 bases at V and 5 bases at J, leaving 7 bases unmatched. The CDR3 is CASSPVAGWETQYF. Here the CDR3 DNA reads TGTGCCAGCAGCCCGGTAGCGGGATGGGAGACCCAGTACTTC.

This chain connects TRBV27 to TRBJ2-7, with 8 bases that match TRBD1. The germline gives CDR1 MNHEY, CDR2 SMNVEV (reference sequence). The CDR3 runs to 14 residues. With V trimmed by 2 bases and J by 6 bases, 6 bases remained unmatched. In DNA form, the CDR3 reads TGTGCCAGCAGTTTACCGACAGGGACAGGCGAGCAGTACTTC. Translation: CASSLPTGTGEQYF.

Written as DNA, the CDR3 is TGCGCCAGCAGCTTCCAGCGGGAGGCCACAGATACGCAGTATTTT. This translates into CASSFQREATDTQYF. J is TRBJ2-3 and V is TRBV5-1; 9 bases map to TRBD2. V gave up 2 bases and J gave up 2 bases; unmatched junction bases: 3. Germline V lookup: CDR1 SGHRS, CDR2 YFSETQ. The CDR3 contains 15 residues.

The chain has TRBV7-3 and TRBJ2-1; 8 bases are a match to TRBD2. CDR1 is SGHTA and CDR2 is FQGTGA in the germline V gene. This CDR3 is 19 amino acids long. With V trimmed by 1 base and J by 5 bases, 16 bases remained unmatched. This CDR3 reads CASSLSHAPGLGKNNEQFF. DNA of the CDR3: TGTGCCAGCAGCTTAAGCCACGCTCCGGGACTAGGGAAGAACAATGAGCAGTTCTTC.

This chain links TRBV6-1 with TRBJ1-1; D gene unclear. V dropped 3 bases and J dropped 4 bases, with 12 bases sitting between them. Germline CDR1 reads MNHNS; CDR2 reads SASEGT. This CDR3 is 14 amino acids long. The CDR3 DNA is TGTGCCAGCAGTGATTCCGGGTCTCTCACTGAAGCTTTCTTT. Protein product: CASSDSGSLTEAFF.